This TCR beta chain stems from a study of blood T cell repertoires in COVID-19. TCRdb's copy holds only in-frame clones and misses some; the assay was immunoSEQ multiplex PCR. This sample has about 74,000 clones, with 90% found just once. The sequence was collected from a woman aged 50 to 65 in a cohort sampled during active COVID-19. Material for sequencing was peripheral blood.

The chain's CDR3 is CASSVGPLSNQPQHF. CDR3 in DNA: TGTGCCAGCAGCGTTGGGCCTCTTAGCAATCAGCCCCAGCATTTT. The V call is TRBV9, the J call TRBJ1-5; D unresolved. The ends were cut back, 2 bases at V and 0 bases at J, with 9 bases in the middle. Germline V gene sequence: CDR1 SGDLS, CDR2 YYNGEE. This CDR3 is 15 amino acids long. The whole variable domain, filled in from reference TRBV9 and TRBJ1-5, reads DSGVTQTPKHLITATGQRVTLRCSPRSGDLSVYWYQQSLDQGLQFLIQYYNGEERAKGNILERFSAQQFPDLHSELNLSSLELGDSALYFCASSVGPLSNQPQHFGDGTRLSIL.